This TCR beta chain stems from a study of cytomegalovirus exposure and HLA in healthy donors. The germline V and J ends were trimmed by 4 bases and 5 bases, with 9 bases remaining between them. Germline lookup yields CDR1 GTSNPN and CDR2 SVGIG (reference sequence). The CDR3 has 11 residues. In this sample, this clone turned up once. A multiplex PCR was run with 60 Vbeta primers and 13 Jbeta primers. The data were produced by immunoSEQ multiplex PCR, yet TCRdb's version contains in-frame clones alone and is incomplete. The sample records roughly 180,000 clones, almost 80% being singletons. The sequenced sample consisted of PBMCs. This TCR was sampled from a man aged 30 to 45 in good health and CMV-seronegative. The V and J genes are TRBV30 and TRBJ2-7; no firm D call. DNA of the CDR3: TGTGCCTGGACGCGACTCAACGAGCAGTACTTC. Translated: CAWTRLNEQYF.